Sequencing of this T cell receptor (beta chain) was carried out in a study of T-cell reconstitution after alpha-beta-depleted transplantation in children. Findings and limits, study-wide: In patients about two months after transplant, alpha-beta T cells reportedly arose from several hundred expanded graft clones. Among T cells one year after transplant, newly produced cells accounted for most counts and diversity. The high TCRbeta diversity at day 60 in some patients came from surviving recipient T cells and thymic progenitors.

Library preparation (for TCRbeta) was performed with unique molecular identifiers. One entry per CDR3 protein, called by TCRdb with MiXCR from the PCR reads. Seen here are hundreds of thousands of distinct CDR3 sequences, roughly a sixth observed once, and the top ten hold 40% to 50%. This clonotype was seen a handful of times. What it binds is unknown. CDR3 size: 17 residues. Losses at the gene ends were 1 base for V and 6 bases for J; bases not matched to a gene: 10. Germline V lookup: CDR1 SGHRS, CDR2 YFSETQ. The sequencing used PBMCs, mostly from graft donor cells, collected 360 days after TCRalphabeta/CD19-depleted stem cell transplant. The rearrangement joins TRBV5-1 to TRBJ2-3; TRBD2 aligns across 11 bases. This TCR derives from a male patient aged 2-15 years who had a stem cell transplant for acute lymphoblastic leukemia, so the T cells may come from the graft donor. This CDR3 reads CASSLSRLAGRSDTQYF. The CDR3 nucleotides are TGCGCCAGCAGCTTGTCCCGACTAGCGGGGAGATCCGATACGCAGTATTTT.